This TCR beta chain was profiled in a study of technical replicates of blood from several donors. The repertoire was sequenced with immunoSEQ multiplex PCR; TCRdb's copy has only in-frame clones and lacks some. Of about 80,000 clones detected, 85% to 95% appear once; the ten largest clones hold approximately 0.4%. Germline lookup yields CDR1 MDHEN and CDR2 SYDVKM. The V end was cut by 7 bases, the J end by 0 bases, with 16 bases between. There are 15 residues in the CDR3. The chain combines TRBV28 with TRBJ2-7, with D maybe TRBD2 (6 bases). Sequencing input: T cells isolated from PBMCs. The sequence derives from a human donor in good health. CDR3 DNA: TGTGCCAGCATTCCGACCCTTAGCGGCTCCTACGAGCAGTACTTC. As protein: CASIPTLSGSYEQYF.